Listed below are T cell receptor beta chains from one sample, sequenced in a study of shared clonotypes between healthy human individuals. Profiled with immunoSEQ multiplex PCR; TCRdb holds only in-frame clones, not every one. The data contain some 1.4 million clones, roughly 96% of them singletons. The sample comprised naive CD4+ T cells sorted from blood. These receptors were collected from a man under 40 in good health. CDR3s leave out the opening cysteine and the closing phenylalanine or tryptophan.

v_call	j_call	cdr3_aa
TRBV7-9	TRBJ2-4	ASSQGTSGRGNIQY
TRBV5-4	TRBJ1-2	ASSGGGGYT
TRBV9	TRBJ2-7	ASSVGSGRSYEQY
TRBV10-2	TRBJ1-2	ASSESRQGTNYGYT
TRBV7-2	TRBJ2-7	ASSSRTSGRWNEQY
TRBV11-2	TRBJ2-3	ASSLLTSTDTQY
TRBV7-2	TRBJ1-2	ASSWDRGLGYT
TRBV5-1	TRBJ2-7	ASSLGQGDGEQY
TRBV25-1	TRBJ2-2	ASQFTGELF
TRBV13	TRBJ2-7	ASSLVAGGAFQY
TRBV18	TRBJ2-3	ASSPRPVAGADTQY
TRBV7-6	TRBJ2-2	ASSPPGMNTGELF
TRBV5-1	TRBJ2-1	ASSSTSGRGRRQF
TRBV2	TRBJ2-3	ASTKEGSSADTQY
TRBV29-1	TRBJ2-1	SVAALAGSYSYNEQF
TRBV18	TRBJ2-7	ASSPQGIVAYEQY
TRBV9	TRBJ2-3	ASSVEPLSTDTQY
TRBV7-9	TRBJ2-5	ASSVQLAGSETQY
TRBV4-1	TRBJ2-7	ASSPYAESYEQY
TRBV18	TRBJ2-7	ASSPKGDLLFEQY
TRBV5-1	TRBJ1-1	ASSRGWNTEAF
TRBV10-2	TRBJ2-1	ASSASGSSYNEQF
TRBV18	TRBJ2-7	ASSPSRTGEQY
TRBV10-3	TRBJ2-3	AISGLNTDTQY
TRBV10-3	TRBJ2-7	AIRWTGGHEQY
TRBV14	TRBJ2-7	ASSRTYEQY
TRBV10-3	TRBJ2-3	AISDEGTDTQY
TRBV6-1	TRBJ2-1	ASSETSGRARYNEQF
TRBV6-5	TRBJ2-7	ASSYTGTGAHEQY
TRBV5-1	TRBJ2-1	ASSPAHTNNEQF
TRBV2	TRBJ2-1	ASKVGGTSGRPYNEQF
TRBV6-1	TRBJ2-7	ASSASSYEQY
TRBV7-2	TRBJ2-5	ASSTPTGSETQY
TRBV19	TRBJ1-3	ASSSQGARGNTIY
TRBV9	TRBJ1-5	ASSPHPGTGALAAQH
TRBV19	TRBJ2-3	ASSIGGPGPDTQY
TRBV7-2	TRBJ1-1	ASSFSGLSNTEAF
TRBV5-1	TRBJ1-1	ASSLGTANTEAF
TRBV19	TRBJ1-2	ASSRGRGSITYGYT
TRBV6-5	TRBJ2-3	ASSYRSRTSGGTQY